This T cell receptor beta chain was recovered during a study of blood T cell repertoires in COVID-19. TCRdb's table, derived via immunoSEQ multiplex PCR, lists solely in-frame clones and lacks some. The table lists approximately 53,000 clones, 65% to 90% of them singletons. The CDR3 runs to 13 residues. V was clipped by 6 bases and J by 2 bases, with 10 bases between them. CDR1 MDHEN and CDR2 SYDVKM come from the germline V gene. The TCR was taken from a woman aged 55 to 70 with acute or convalescent COVID-19. V usage is TRBV28 and J usage is TRBJ1-2; D unclear. The sequenced sample was peripheral blood. The CDR3 DNA sequence: TGTGCCAGCAGATCATCACTGAACTATGGCTACACCTTC. Amino acids: CASRSSLNYGYTF.